Sequencing of this T cell receptor (beta chain) was carried out in a study of T cell responses to AZD1222 COVID-19 vaccine. For the study at large: Second-dose intervals of approximately 4 or approximately 12 weeks were pooled.

Turning to this clone: Its antigen is unknown.

Assay: immunoSEQ multiplex PCR; the TCRdb copy retains only in-frame clones and omits some. The sample includes about 170,000 clones, roughly 90% of them seen just once. V was trimmed by 3 bases and J by 4 bases, leaving 9 bases between them. CDR1 is ENHRY and CDR2 is SYGVKD in the germline V gene. The CDR3 totals 14 residues. General study points: Repertoire sampling occurred only after the peak T cell response.

The genes are TRBV10-3 and TRBJ1-4, with no clear D. Here the sequenced sample was peripheral blood, taken on day 0 of AZD1222 vaccination. The receptor was isolated from an adult in good health. The CDR3, as DNA: TGTGCCATCAGTGATGGGCCGAATAATGAAAAACTGTTTTTT. It translates to CAISDGPNNEKLFF.